Following are 6 T cell receptor beta chains from one sample sequenced in a study of blood T cell repertoires in COVID-19. Libraries were prepared by immunoSEQ multiplex PCR; TCRdb keeps only in-frame clonotypes and omits some of them. The sample has under 150,000 clones, 79% seen once. Sequencing input: peripheral blood. All receptors derive from a man in his sixties with acute or convalescent COVID-19.

This clone was counted a few times. The rearrangement uses TRBV11-2 and TRBJ1-3, with TRBD1 matching over 7 bases. The CDR3 is made up of 15 amino acids. Germline V gene data show CDR1 as SGHAT and CDR2 as FQNNGV. The J segment lost 2 bases and the V segment lost 1 base, leaving 2 bases of the junction unmatched. In DNA form, the CDR3 reads TGTGCCAGCAGCTTAGGCGGGACAGCTGGAAACACCATATATTTT. Translated: CASSLGGTAGNTIYF.

V gene TRBV6-5 combines with J gene TRBJ2-1, with no clear D. This CDR3 is 15 amino acids long. V was pared by 6 bases and J by 8 bases, with 20 bases between. The V gene's germline CDR1 is MNHEY and CDR2 SVGAGI. Here the CDR3 DNA reads TGTGCCAGCAGACCCCTGTCCTCCCAGGCCCATGAGCAGTTCTTC. Translation gives CASRPLSSQAHEQFF.

This chain connects TRBV5-1 to TRBJ2-2; 10 bases align to TRBD1. CDR1 is SGHRS and CDR2 is YFSETQ in the germline V gene. There are 15 residues in the CDR3. The ends lost 4 bases at V and 5 bases at J; junction bases unmatched: 5. CDR3 sequence (DNA): TGCGCCAGCAGCGTAACGGGACAGGGGACCGGGGAGCTGTTTTTT. This sequence encodes CASSVTGQGTGELFF.

This chain uses TRBV11-2 with TRBJ2-7; D might be TRBD2 (6 bases). Trimming left V 3 bases short and J 5 bases short, with 14 bases between. CDR1 and CDR2 (germline): SGHAT, FQNNGV. The CDR3 is 14 residues long. The CDR3 is CASSFGTLTDEQYF. The DNA of the CDR3 is TGTGCCAGCAGCTTCGGGACTCTCACGGACGAGCAGTACTTC.

Concerning this clone: This sample includes further DNA sequences coding for the same CDR3. V gene TRBV2 combines with J gene TRBJ2-1; TRBD2 aligns across 11 bases. J lost 3 bases, V lost 5 bases, and 0 bases had no gene match. Germline assignment: CDR1 SNHLY and CDR2 FYNNEI. The CDR3 runs to 14 residues. The CDR3 nucleotides are TGTGCCAGCAGTACTAGCGGGGGCTACAATGAGCAGTTCTTC. It yields the protein CASSTSGGYNEQFF. Using reference TRBV2 and TRBJ2-1 for the parts outside the CDR3, the full variable domain is EPEVTQTPSHQVTQMGQEVILRCVPISNHLYFYWYRQILGQKVEFLVSFYNNEISEKSEIFDDQFSVERPDGSNFTLKIRSTKLEDSAMYFCASSTSGGYNEQFFGPGTRLTVL.

The V and J genes are TRBV28 and TRBJ2-1, with D maybe TRBD1 (6 bases). The CDR3 covers 15 residues. Trimming pared 3 bases from V and 6 bases from J, leaving 15 bases between. Per the germline V gene, CDR1 is MDHEN and CDR2 is SYDVKM. In nucleotides, the CDR3 is TGTGCCAGCAGTTTTGGGGCAGGGGTGGTCAATGAGCAGTTCTTC. It translates to CASSFGAGVVNEQFF.